This TCR beta chain came from a study of blood T cell repertoires in COVID-19. Study overall: Sites across the United States, Italy and Spain contributed samples from acute and convalescent COVID-19. PBMCs, B-cell-depleted T cells, or T cells were the source of the cDNA or gDNA that made up the material.

TCRdb's copy holds only in-frame clones and misses some; the assay was immunoSEQ multiplex PCR. In the table there are around 340,000 clones, around 88% of which are singletons. Seattle-derived patients entered the study during active infection and were followed longitudinally. Germline CDR1 and CDR2: SGDLS and YYNGEE. V trimming: 3 bases; J trimming: 3 bases; junction bases outside the gene matches: 6. This CDR3 region has 14 residues. This clone was recorded once. This TCR was recovered from an older woman with COVID-19, enrolled during active disease. The rearrangement joins TRBV9 to TRBJ2-7, with 7 nucleotides matching TRBD2. The sample comprised peripheral blood. CDR3 region: CASSASPGGYEQYF. The DNA of the CDR3 is TGTGCCAGCAGCGCCTCCCCGGGAGGCTACGAGCAGTACTTC.